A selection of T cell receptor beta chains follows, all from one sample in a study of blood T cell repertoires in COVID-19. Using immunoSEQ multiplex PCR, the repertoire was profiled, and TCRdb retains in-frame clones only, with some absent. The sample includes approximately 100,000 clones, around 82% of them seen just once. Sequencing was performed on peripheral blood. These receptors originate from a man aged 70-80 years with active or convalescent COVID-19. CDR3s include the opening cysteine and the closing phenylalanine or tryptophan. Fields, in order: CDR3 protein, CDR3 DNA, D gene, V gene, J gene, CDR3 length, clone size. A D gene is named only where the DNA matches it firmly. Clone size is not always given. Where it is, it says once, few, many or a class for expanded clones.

CDR3 protein: CAISPTSGGTDTQYF; CDR3 DNA: TGTGCCATCAGTCCGACTAGCGGAGGCACAGATACGCAGTATTTT; D gene: TRBD2; V gene: TRBV10-3; J gene: TRBJ2-3; CDR3 length: 15; clone size: -
CDR3 protein: CASSEAGQANTIYF; CDR3 DNA: TGTGCCAGCTCAGAAGCCGGACAGGCGAACACCATATATTTT; D gene: TRBD1; V gene: TRBV18; J gene: TRBJ1-3; CDR3 length: 14; clone size: -
CDR3 protein: CASSVRDHNEQFF; CDR3 DNA: TGTGCCAGCAGCGTTCGGGATCACAATGAGCAGTTCTTC; D gene: -; V gene: TRBV7-3; J gene: TRBJ2-1; CDR3 length: 13; clone size: -
CDR3 protein: CASSLGIGGASNEQFF; CDR3 DNA: TGTGCCAGCAGCTTAGGGATCGGGGGGGCCTCCAATGAGCAGTTCTTC; D gene: TRBD2; V gene: TRBV13; J gene: TRBJ2-1; CDR3 length: 16; clone size: -
CDR3 protein: CASSPRKSGGAWSEQFF; CDR3 DNA: TGTGCCAGCTCACCAAGGAAGAGCGGGGGGGCCTGGAGTGAGCAGTTCTTC; D gene: TRBD2; V gene: TRBV18; J gene: TRBJ2-1; CDR3 length: 17; clone size: -
CDR3 protein: CASSLMEAGVGEKLFF; CDR3 DNA: TGTGCCAGCAGCTTAATGGAGGCAGGAGTGGGGGAAAAACTGTTTTTT; D gene: -; V gene: TRBV7-9; J gene: TRBJ1-4; CDR3 length: 16; clone size: -
CDR3 protein: CATSVRLNTEAFF; CDR3 DNA: TGTGCCACCAGTGTTCGGTTGAACACTGAAGCTTTCTTT; D gene: -; V gene: TRBV24-1; J gene: TRBJ1-1; CDR3 length: 13; clone size: once
CDR3 protein: CASSPPPGKQKNTGELFF; CDR3 DNA: TGTGCCAGCAGTCCTCCACCGGGAAAGCAGAAGAACACCGGGGAGCTGTTTTTT; D gene: -; V gene: TRBV7-2; J gene: TRBJ2-2; CDR3 length: 18; clone size: -
CDR3 protein: CATSAAGNEQFF; CDR3 DNA: TGTGCCACCAGTGCGGCGGGCAATGAGCAGTTCTTC; D gene: -; V gene: TRBV24-1; J gene: TRBJ2-1; CDR3 length: 12; clone size: -
CDR3 protein: CASSVGLAGGNEQFF; CDR3 DNA: TGTGCCAGCAGCGTAGGCCTAGCGGGGGGCAATGAGCAGTTCTTC; D gene: TRBD2; V gene: TRBV9; J gene: TRBJ2-1; CDR3 length: 15; clone size: -
CDR3 protein: CASSFVDAGGYTF; CDR3 DNA: TGTGCCAGCAGCTTTGTCGATGCGGGGGGCTACACCTTC; D gene: -; V gene: TRBV7-9; J gene: TRBJ1-2; CDR3 length: 13; clone size: once
CDR3 protein: CASSRAGNYGYTF; CDR3 DNA: TGTGCCAGCAGCCGGGCGGGGAACTATGGCTACACCTTC; D gene: -; V gene: TRBV3-1/TRBV3-2; J gene: TRBJ1-2; CDR3 length: 13; clone size: few
CDR3 protein: CASSELNTQYF; CDR3 DNA: TGTGCCAGCAGTGAATTAAATACGCAGTATTTT; D gene: -; V gene: TRBV6-1; J gene: TRBJ2-3; CDR3 length: 11; clone size: -
CDR3 protein: CASSPWTGYSYGYTF; CDR3 DNA: TGTGCCAGCAGCCCCTGGACAGGTTATAGCTATGGCTACACCTTC; D gene: TRBD1; V gene: TRBV11-2; J gene: TRBJ1-2; CDR3 length: 15; clone size: -
CDR3 protein: CASSGTSGGRETQYF; CDR3 DNA: TGTGCCAGCTCCGGGACTAGCGGGGGGAGGGAGACCCAGTACTTC; D gene: TRBD2; V gene: TRBV3-1/TRBV3-2; J gene: TRBJ2-5; CDR3 length: 15; clone size: -
CDR3 protein: CASSPGVTGKGLGNTIYF; CDR3 DNA: TGCGCCAGCAGCCCGGGGGTGACAGGGAAGGGCCTCGGAAACACCATATATTTT; D gene: TRBD1; V gene: TRBV4-3; J gene: TRBJ1-3; CDR3 length: 18; clone size: -
CDR3 protein: CASSRTGEGYTF; CDR3 DNA: TGTGCCAGCAGCCGGACAGGGGAAGGCTACACCTTC; D gene: TRBD1; V gene: TRBV7-9; J gene: TRBJ1-2; CDR3 length: 12; clone size: few
CDR3 protein: CASSMDSTSRVQYF; CDR3 DNA: TGTGCCAGTAGTATGGACAGCACATCACGGGTGCAGTACTTC; D gene: -; V gene: TRBV19; J gene: TRBJ2-7; CDR3 length: 14; clone size: -
CDR3 protein: CASSVPGAYNEQFF; CDR3 DNA: TGTGCCAGCAGTGTGCCCGGGGCCTACAATGAGCAGTTCTTC; D gene: -; V gene: TRBV27; J gene: TRBJ2-1; CDR3 length: 14; clone size: once
CDR3 protein: CASSPGQVGDYGYTF; CDR3 DNA: TGTGCCAGCAGCCCGGGACAGGTGGGAGACTATGGCTACACCTTC; D gene: TRBD1; V gene: TRBV4-2; J gene: TRBJ1-2; CDR3 length: 15; clone size: few
CDR3 protein: CASSLSGGGLYEQYF; CDR3 DNA: TGTGCCAGCAGCCTTAGCGGGGGTGGTCTCTACGAGCAGTACTTC; D gene: TRBD2; V gene: TRBV9; J gene: TRBJ2-7; CDR3 length: 15; clone size: -
CDR3 protein: CASSRDYEQYF; CDR3 DNA: TGTGCCAGCAGCCGAGACTACGAGCAGTACTTC; D gene: -; V gene: TRBV6-2/TRBV6-3; J gene: TRBJ2-7; CDR3 length: 11; clone size: -
CDR3 protein: CASSPSRQGAGDTQYF; CDR3 DNA: TGTGCCAGCAGTCCCAGCCGACAGGGGGCAGGCGATACGCAGTATTTT; D gene: TRBD1; V gene: TRBV27; J gene: TRBJ2-3; CDR3 length: 16; clone size: -
CDR3 protein: CASSLGDSRPYEQYF; CDR3 DNA: TGCGCCAGCAGCTTGGGAGACAGCCGTCCCTACGAGCAGTACTTC; D gene: -; V gene: TRBV5-1; J gene: TRBJ2-7; CDR3 length: 15; clone size: -
CDR3 protein: CASSPGLAETQYF; CDR3 DNA: TGTGCCAGCAGCCCCGGACTAGCCGAGACCCAGTACTTC; D gene: TRBD2; V gene: TRBV11-3; J gene: TRBJ2-5; CDR3 length: 13; clone size: -
CDR3 protein: CASSLRGRFTEAFF; CDR3 DNA: TGTGCCAGTAGTCTGCGGGGGCGGTTCACTGAAGCTTTCTTT; D gene: -; V gene: TRBV19; J gene: TRBJ1-1; CDR3 length: 14; clone size: -
CDR3 protein: CASSQLKTGGAEAFF; CDR3 DNA: TGTGCCAGCAGCCAGCTAAAGACAGGGGGCGCCGAAGCTTTCTTT; D gene: TRBD1; V gene: TRBV3-1/TRBV3-2; J gene: TRBJ1-1; CDR3 length: 15; clone size: -
CDR3 protein: CASSRRTGLVGRLFF; CDR3 DNA: TGTGCCAGCAGCCGCCGGACAGGTCTGGTAGGGCGACTGTTTTTT; D gene: TRBD1; V gene: TRBV11-2; J gene: TRBJ1-4; CDR3 length: 15; clone size: -
CDR3 protein: CAWSDGVNTEAFF; CDR3 DNA: TGTGCCTGGAGTGACGGGGTGAACACTGAAGCTTTCTTT; D gene: -; V gene: TRBV30; J gene: TRBJ1-1; CDR3 length: 13; clone size: -
CDR3 protein: CASSRQVNTEAFF; CDR3 DNA: TGCGCCAGCAGTAGGCAGGTGAACACTGAAGCTTTCTTT; D gene: -; V gene: TRBV10-2; J gene: TRBJ1-1; CDR3 length: 13; clone size: -
CDR3 protein: CASSPSQDSGNTIYF; CDR3 DNA: TGTGCCAGCTCACCATCGCAGGACTCTGGAAACACCATATATTTT; D gene: -; V gene: TRBV18; J gene: TRBJ1-3; CDR3 length: 15; clone size: few
CDR3 protein: CASSLDVRTEAFF; CDR3 DNA: TGTGCCAGCAGCTTAGATGTCAGGACTGAAGCTTTCTTT; D gene: -; V gene: TRBV11-2; J gene: TRBJ1-1; CDR3 length: 13; clone size: -
CDR3 protein: CASSPGGAAYEQYF; CDR3 DNA: TGTGCCAGCAGCCCCGGGGGGGCAGCCTACGAGCAGTACTTC; D gene: TRBD2; V gene: TRBV3-1/TRBV3-2; J gene: TRBJ2-7; CDR3 length: 14; clone size: -
CDR3 protein: CASSLIPTGRGKVDGAQHF; CDR3 DNA: TGTGCCAGCAGTCTAATCCCCACAGGGCGGGGGAAAGTTGACGGTGCCCAGCATTTT; D gene: -; V gene: TRBV27; J gene: TRBJ1-5; CDR3 length: 19; clone size: -
CDR3 protein: CAWSPGQKTYEQYF; CDR3 DNA: TGTGCCTGGAGTCCGGGACAGAAGACCTACGAGCAGTACTTC; D gene: TRBD1; V gene: TRBV30; J gene: TRBJ2-7; CDR3 length: 14; clone size: -
CDR3 protein: CASSLDLGGEQYF; CDR3 DNA: TGTGCCAGCAGCTTAGATCTAGGGGGCGAGCAGTACTTC; D gene: -; V gene: TRBV11-3; J gene: TRBJ2-7; CDR3 length: 13; clone size: -
CDR3 protein: CAWRPRGLAGVGEQFF; CDR3 DNA: TGTGCCTGGAGACCCCGGGGACTAGCGGGGGTAGGCGAGCAGTTCTTC; D gene: TRBD2; V gene: TRBV30; J gene: TRBJ2-1; CDR3 length: 16; clone size: -
CDR3 protein: CASISPGDQPQHF; CDR3 DNA: TGTGCCAGCATTTCCCCCGGGGATCAGCCCCAGCATTTT; D gene: -; V gene: TRBV6-5; J gene: TRBJ1-5; CDR3 length: 13; clone size: -
CDR3 protein: CASSWDRGETQYF; CDR3 DNA: TGTGCCAGCAGTTGGGACAGGGGGGAGACCCAGTACTTC; D gene: TRBD1; V gene: TRBV27; J gene: TRBJ2-5; CDR3 length: 13; clone size: -
CDR3 protein: CASSHYRGLREQYF; CDR3 DNA: TGTGCCAGCAGCCACTACAGGGGGCTGCGCGAGCAGTACTTC; D gene: TRBD1; V gene: TRBV14; J gene: TRBJ2-7; CDR3 length: 14; clone size: -
CDR3 protein: CASSLDPVAYEQYF; CDR3 DNA: TGTGCCAGCAGCTTAGATCCGGTCGCCTACGAGCAGTACTTC; D gene: -; V gene: TRBV11-2; J gene: TRBJ2-7; CDR3 length: 14; clone size: -
CDR3 protein: CASSHPNGGPQHF; CDR3 DNA: TGTGCCAGCAGCCACCCCAACGGGGGGCCCCAGCATTTT; D gene: -; V gene: TRBV4-2; J gene: TRBJ1-5; CDR3 length: 13; clone size: -
CDR3 protein: CASSTGQGRKLFF; CDR3 DNA: TGTGCCAGCAGCACAGGACAGGGGAGAAAACTGTTTTTT; D gene: TRBD1; V gene: TRBV5-8; J gene: TRBJ1-4; CDR3 length: 13; clone size: -
CDR3 protein: CASSDPTSGGAAGELFF; CDR3 DNA: TGTGCCAGCAGTGACCCCACTAGCGGGGGAGCCGCCGGGGAGCTGTTTTTT; D gene: TRBD2; V gene: TRBV5-4; J gene: TRBJ2-2; CDR3 length: 17; clone size: -
CDR3 protein: CASSSGTSGGAGTQYF; CDR3 DNA: TGTGCCAGCAGCTCTGGGACTAGCGGGGGTGCAGGGACCCAGTACTTC; D gene: TRBD2; V gene: TRBV7-6; J gene: TRBJ2-5; CDR3 length: 16; clone size: once
CDR3 protein: CASMRNSGYNEQFF; CDR3 DNA: TGTGCCAGCATGAGGAATAGCGGTTACAATGAGCAGTTCTTC; D gene: -; V gene: TRBV2; J gene: TRBJ2-1; CDR3 length: 14; clone size: -
CDR3 protein: CASSAGQGPTYEQYF; CDR3 DNA: TGTGCCAGCAGCGCCGGACAGGGGCCAACCTACGAGCAGTACTTC; D gene: TRBD1; V gene: TRBV9; J gene: TRBJ2-7; CDR3 length: 15; clone size: -
CDR3 protein: CASSQPNSNTGELFF; CDR3 DNA: TGTGCCAGCAGCCAACCCAACTCGAACACCGGGGAGCTGTTTTTT; D gene: -; V gene: TRBV4-2; J gene: TRBJ2-2; CDR3 length: 15; clone size: -
CDR3 protein: CSVGGHFPDYGYTF; CDR3 DNA: TGCAGCGTTGGGGGACATTTCCCCGACTATGGCTACACCTTC; D gene: -; V gene: TRBV29-1; J gene: TRBJ1-2; CDR3 length: 14; clone size: once
CDR3 protein: CASSFLERETQYF; CDR3 DNA: TGTGCCAGCAGTTTTTTGGAGCGAGAGACCCAGTACTTC; D gene: -; V gene: TRBV12-3/TRBV12-4; J gene: TRBJ2-5; CDR3 length: 13; clone size: -
CDR3 protein: CASSRGLVTDTQYF; CDR3 DNA: TGTGCCAGCAGCCGCGGACTAGTCACAGATACGCAGTATTTT; D gene: TRBD2; V gene: TRBV14; J gene: TRBJ2-3; CDR3 length: 14; clone size: -